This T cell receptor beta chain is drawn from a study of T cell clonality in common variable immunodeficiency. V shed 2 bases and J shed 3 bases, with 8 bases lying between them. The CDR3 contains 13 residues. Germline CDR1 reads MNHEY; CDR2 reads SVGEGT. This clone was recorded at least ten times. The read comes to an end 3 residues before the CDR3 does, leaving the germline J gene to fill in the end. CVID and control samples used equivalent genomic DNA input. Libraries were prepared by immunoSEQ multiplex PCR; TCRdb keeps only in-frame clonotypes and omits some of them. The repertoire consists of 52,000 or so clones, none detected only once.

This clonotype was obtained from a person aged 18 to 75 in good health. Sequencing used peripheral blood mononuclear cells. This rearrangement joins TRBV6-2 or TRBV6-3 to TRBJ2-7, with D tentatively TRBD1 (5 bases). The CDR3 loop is CASSYTRDYEQYF. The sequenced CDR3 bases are TGTGCCAGCAGTTACACCAGGGACTACGAG.